The 11 T cell receptor beta chains reported below all come from one sample, sequenced in a study of cytomegalovirus exposure and HLA in healthy donors. The PCR made use of 60 Vbeta and 13 Jbeta primers. Method: immunoSEQ multiplex PCR; TCRdb's copy keeps in-frame clones and lacks some. Here the sample spans 200,000 or so clones, 75% to 80% being singletons. The sample was PBMCs. Receptors were obtained from a woman aged 30 to 39 in good health and CMV-seropositive.

V and J are TRBV19 and TRBJ2-3; a weak D match, TRBD2 (6 bases). Germline CDR1 and CDR2: LNHDA and SQIVND (reference sequence). The CDR3 covers 14 residues. Trimming removed 3 bases from V and 5 bases from J, with 12 bases in between. This chain's CDR3 is CASSISSGGDTQYF. The CDR3, as DNA: TGTGCCAGTAGTATTTCCTCCGGGGGAGATACGCAGTATTTT.

This chain links TRBV28 with TRBJ2-5; D unresolved. The V gene's germline CDR1 is MDHEN and CDR2 SYDVKM. V dropped 6 bases and J dropped 4 bases, with 12 bases sitting between them. This CDR3 has 13 residues. The chain's CDR3 is CASRASLGETQYF. The CDR3 DNA reads TGTGCCAGCAGAGCGTCCCTAGGAGAGACCCAGTACTTC. Supplemented by reference TRBV28 and TRBJ2-5, the full variable domain reads DVKVTQSSRYLVKRTGEKVFLECVQDMDHENMFWYRQDPGLGLRLIYFSYDVKMKEKGDIPEGYSVSREKKERFSLILESASTNQTSMYLCASRASLGETQYFGPGTRLLVL.

This clone has a single count. This chain links TRBV4-1 with TRBJ2-2, with TRBD2 as a possible D gene (5 bases). This CDR3 has 14 amino acids. The V and J ends lost 3 bases and 5 bases respectively, with 10 bases between them. Germline CDR1 and CDR2: MGHRA and YSYEKL. Here the CDR3 reads CASSQAGKTGELFF. The CDR3 bases are TGCGCCAGCAGCCAGGCGGGCAAGACCGGGGAGCTGTTTTTT.

V is TRBV11-2 and J is TRBJ1-2, with unresolved D. The V end was cut by 5 bases, the J end by 4 bases, with 14 bases between. CDR3 length equals 14 residues. Per the germline V gene, CDR1 is SGHAT and CDR2 is FQNNGV. In DNA, the CDR3 is TGTGCCAGCAGCACTCCTACGGGGTTCTATGGCTACACCTTC. Protein sequence: CASSTPTGFYGYTF.

V usage is TRBV28 and J usage is TRBJ2-7, with TRBD2 matching 11 bases. CDR3 size: 15 residues. V dropped 6 bases and J dropped 3; count of bases not matched to a gene: 7. Per germline, CDR1 MDHEN and CDR2 SYDVKM. The CDR3 spells CASSPGTSGFYEQYF. DNA for the CDR3: TGTGCCAGCAGCCCCGGGACTAGCGGTTTCTACGAGCAGTACTTC.

J is TRBJ1-4 and V is TRBV27; D call uncertain. The germline V gene has CDR1 MNHEY and CDR2 SMNVEV (reference sequence). The CDR3 runs to 15 residues. V gave up 7 bases and J gave up 4 bases, with 16 bases separating them. CDR3 region: CASTPWAGINEKLFF. In DNA form, the CDR3 reads TGTGCCAGCACCCCATGGGCGGGTATTAATGAAAAACTGTTTTTT.

The gene calls are TRBV7-9 and TRBJ1-2; possibly TRBD1 for D (5 bases). V gave up 5 bases and J gave up 6 bases, with 19 bases separating them. CDR1 is SEHNR, CDR2 FQNEAQ, per germline (reference sequence). The CDR3 sequence is 15 residues long. The CDR3 DNA sequence: TGTGCCAGCAGCCAGGCCGACAGTCCGCCCGATGGCTACACCTTC. Residues: CASSQADSPPDGYTF.

The CDR3 loop reads CASSLMRNTEAFF. The CDR3 nucleotides are TGTGCCAGCAGCTTAATGAGGAACACTGAAGCTTTCTTT. This chain uses TRBV11-2 with TRBJ1-1; no firm D call. The CDR3 is made up of 13 amino acids. Trimming left V 2 bases short and J 1 base short, with 5 bases between. Per germline, CDR1 SGHAT and CDR2 FQNNGV.

The CDR3 loop reads CASSWDSIHGTDTQYF. Written as DNA, the CDR3 is TGTGCCAGCAGTTGGGACAGCATCCATGGCACAGATACGCAGTATTTT. The chain has TRBV27 and TRBJ2-3; 7 bases fit TRBD1. This CDR3 spans 16 amino acids. V was pared by 4 bases and J by 1 base, with 8 bases of the junction left unmatched. Germline lookup yields CDR1 MNHEY and CDR2 SMNVEV (reference sequence).

This sequence joins TRBV2 and TRBJ2-5; 7 nucleotides match TRBD1. The J call may be wrong; the DNA end is better matched by TRBJ2-7. CDR3 length: 16 residues. In germline, CDR1 is SNHLY, CDR2 FYNNEI. CDR3 bases: TGTGCCACCACTCCCGGCCCCCGGGACAGCGCCTACGAGCAGTACTTC. The encoded protein is CATTPGPRDSAYEQYF.

This clone was seen once. The chain carries TRBV6-1 and TRBJ2-7, with TRBD2 matching over 8 bases. V lost 6 bases, J lost 6 bases, and 10 bases stayed unmatched. Germline-derived CDR1 and CDR2 are MNHNS and SASEGT. The CDR3 runs to 14 residues. In nucleotides, the CDR3 is TGTGCCAGCAGGCCCAGCGGGGGTAATTTCGAGCAGTACTTC. Protein product: CASRPSGGNFEQYF.